The 17 T cell receptor beta chains below come from one sample, sequenced in a study of cytomegalovirus exposure and HLA in healthy donors. It was with 60 Vbeta and 13 Jbeta primers that the PCR ran. Clones were read by immunoSEQ multiplex PCR, and TCRdb kept only the in-frame ones, dropping some. The profile shows 150,000 to 200,000 clones, around 90% of them singletons. The sample consisted of PBMCs. These receptors were obtained from a woman aged 18-29 years in good health and CMV-seronegative.

This chain connects TRBV10-3 to TRBJ2-6, with 10 bases matching TRBD1. J lost 1 base, V lost 5 bases, and 8 bases had no gene match. Looked up from germline, CDR1 is ENHRY and CDR2 is SYGVKD. This CDR3 has 18 amino acids. The CDR3 DNA sequence: TGTGCCATCAGTCCATTCCGGGACAGGGGTTCTGGGGCCAACGTCCTGACTTTC. This gives the protein CAISPFRDRGSGANVLTF.

This sequence joins TRBV5-1 and TRBJ2-6; 12 nucleotides agree with TRBD2. CDR3 length: 19 residues. Losses at the gene ends were 0 bases for V and 3 bases for J; bases not matched to a gene: 7. Germline CDR1 reads SGHRS; CDR2 reads YFSETQ. In DNA, the CDR3 is TGCGCCAGCAGCTTGGTTAGGACTAGCGGGATAGATGGGGCCAACGTCCTGACTTTC. Its protein is CASSLVRTSGIDGANVLTF.

The CDR3 here is CASSKQGGDTQYF. The CDR3, as DNA: TGTGCCAGCAGTAAACAGGGGGGAGATACGCAGTATTTT. J is TRBJ2-3 and V is TRBV6-5; TRBD1 agrees at 8 bases. The CDR3 loop spans 13 amino acids. Germline trimming cut 5 bases from V and 5 bases from J; bases unmatched to any gene: 3. Germline V gene data show CDR1 as MNHEY and CDR2 as SVGAGI.

J is TRBJ1-1 and V is TRBV30; tentatively, D is TRBD1 (5 bases). Germline CDR1 and CDR2: GTSNPN and SVGIG (reference sequence). Trimming removed 1 base at V and 1 base at J, with 7 bases between. This CDR3 is 13 amino acids long. The DNA for the CDR3 is TGTGCCTGGAGTGGAGACAGGAACACTGAAGCTTTCTTT. Translating gives CAWSGDRNTEAFF. The entire variable domain, with the rest obtained from reference TRBV30 and TRBJ1-1, is as follows: SQTIHQWPATLVQPVGSPLSLECTVEGTSNPNLYWYRQAAGRGLQLLFYSVGIGQISSEVPQNLSASRPQDRQFILSSKKLLLSDSGFYLCAWSGDRNTEAFFGQGTRLTVV.

The J gene is TRBJ1-5, the V gene TRBV7-2; TRBD1 matches at 8 bases. There are 17 residues in the CDR3. The germline V gene encodes CDR1 SGHTA and CDR2 FQGNSA. The junction had 5 bases not matched to a gene; V was cut back by 1 base and J by 0 bases. CDR3 nucleotide sequence: TGTGCCAGCAGCTTAGGACAGGGGCCATTTAGCAATCAGCCCCAGCATTTT. It codes for CASSLGQGPFSNQPQHF.

This chain uses TRBV14 with TRBJ2-1, with D perhaps TRBD2 (6 bases). This CDR3 comprises 15 residues. V lost 3 bases and J 5 bases, leaving 14 bases between the germline ends. CDR1 and CDR2 from the germline V gene are SGHDN and FVKESK. CDR3 DNA: TGTGCCAGCAGCCAGGGAGGATCGGGGCACAATGAGCAGTTCTTC. It is translated as CASSQGGSGHNEQFF.

V gene TRBV2 combines with J gene TRBJ1-5; 7 bases fit TRBD1. This CDR3 region has 14 residues. Germline V gene lookup returns CDR1 SNHLY and CDR2 FYNNEI. The V segment lost 4 bases and the J segment 3 bases; nucleotides outside the gene matches: 3. The CDR3 spells CASSGGTANQPQHF. The CDR3 coding sequence is TGTGCCAGCAGTGGGGGGACAGCCAATCAGCCCCAGCATTTT.

In regard to this clone: In the same sample, other DNA sequences code for this CDR3. V is TRBV28 and J is TRBJ1-2, with D unclear. Trimming stripped 5 bases from V and 0 bases from J, with 10 bases between. The length of the CDR3 is 14 residues. CDR1 is MDHEN and CDR2 is SYDVKM in the germline V gene. CDR3 residues: CASSPVGANYGYTF. For the CDR3, the DNA is TGTGCCAGCAGTCCCGTGGGAGCTAACTATGGCTACACCTTC.

This chain uses TRBV10-2 with TRBJ1-6; 7 bases fit TRBD1. CDR3 length equals 18 residues. The junction had 14 bases not matched to a gene; V was cut back by 2 bases and J by 7 bases. Germline assignment: CDR1 WSHSY and CDR2 SAAADI. The CDR3, as DNA: TGCGCCAGCAGTGAGACCCTCCTTCGACAGGGCCAAAATTCACCCCTCCACTTT. Protein: CASSETLLRQGQNSPLHF.

This clone has only one observation. J is TRBJ1-1 and V is TRBV2, with a possible D match to TRBD1 (6 bases). The ends were cut back, 6 bases at V and 5 bases at J, with 16 bases in the middle. The CDR3 runs to 14 residues. Germline values: CDR1 SNHLY, CDR2 FYNNEI. CDR3 DNA sequence: TGTGCCAGCAGCGCTCGAGGGGGGGAGACTGAAGCTTTCTTT. It is translated as CASSARGGETEAFF.

The V call is TRBV6-4, the J call TRBJ2-1; D possibly corresponds to TRBD2 (5 bases). Trimming shortened V by 5 bases and J by 6 bases, and 17 bases separated the two germline ends. Germline CDR1 reads MRHNA; CDR2 reads SNTAGT. The CDR3 contains 15 residues. This chain's CDR3 is CASSLEEEGPNEQFF. CDR3 coding DNA: TGTGCCAGCAGTCTTGAGGAGGAAGGACCCAATGAGCAGTTCTTC.

This clone was counted a few times. This rearrangement joins TRBV6-5 to TRBJ1-5, with no clear D. The ends were cut back, 2 bases at V and 0 bases at J, with 11 bases in the middle. The CDR3 has 16 residues. CDR1 is MNHEY, CDR2 SVGAGI, per germline. Here the CDR3 reads CASSYGLPFSNQPQHF. The CDR3 nucleotides are TGTGCCAGCAGTTACGGGCTTCCCTTTAGCAATCAGCCCCAGCATTTT.

The V and J genes are TRBV18 and TRBJ2-3; 7 positions match TRBD2. Trimming removed 5 bases from V and 0 bases from J; junction bases left unmatched: 14. The CDR3 runs 18 residues. Per the germline V gene, CDR1 is KGHSH and CDR2 is LQKENI. CDR3 nucleotide sequence: TGTGCCAGCTCATCGGGGGGTCTAGCGCCCGCCAGCACAGATACGCAGTATTTT. As protein: CASSSGGLAPASTDTQYF.

V and J are TRBV5-1 and TRBJ2-1; possible D gene TRBD1, 6 bases. This CDR3 is built from 15 residues. Trimming cost V 1 base and J 5 bases, with 13 bases left between them. The germline V gene encodes CDR1 SGHRS and CDR2 YFSETQ. The CDR3 region is CASSLQQGSDNEQFF. CDR3 nucleotides: TGCGCCAGCAGCTTGCAACAGGGTTCGGACAATGAGCAGTTCTTC.

The genes are TRBV5-4 and TRBJ2-5; 7 nucleotides match TRBD1. The CDR3 covers 14 residues. The junction had 4 bases not matched to a gene; V was cut back by 4 bases and J by 1 base. Per germline, CDR1 SGHNT and CDR2 YYREEE (reference sequence). In DNA, the CDR3 is TGTGCCAGCAGCCTACAGGGGTCCCAAGAGACCCAGTACTTC. Translation: CASSLQGSQETQYF.

The chain carries TRBV5-4 and TRBJ2-7; 7 bases fit TRBD1. The CDR3 is 16 residues long. CDR1 is SGHNT and CDR2 is YYREEE in the germline V gene (reference sequence). The V and J ends lost 1 base and 0 bases, in that order; junction bases with no gene match: 7. For the CDR3, the DNA is TGTGCCAGCAGCTTGTCCACTGACAGGGCCTCCTACGAGCAGTACTTC. Its translation is CASSLSTDRASYEQYF.

This clone was recorded only once. The chain has TRBV10-3 and TRBJ1-2; 8 bases agree with TRBD1. The V segment lost 4 bases and the J segment 5 bases; nucleotides outside the gene matches: 12. The germline V gene encodes CDR1 ENHRY and CDR2 SYGVKD. The CDR3 has 16 residues. The CDR3 reads CAISAPGQARGYGYTF. The CDR3 DNA sequence: TGTGCCATCAGTGCCCCGGGACAGGCTAGGGGATATGGCTACACCTTC.